These T cell receptor beta chains were read from a single sample in a study of cytomegalovirus exposure and HLA in healthy donors. The table came from immunoSEQ multiplex PCR; TCRdb's copy has only in-frame clones and leaves some out. The sample lists about 200,000 clones; around three quarters were seen once. Sequenced material: PBMCs. These receptors were obtained from a woman aged 25 to 45 in good health and CMV-seropositive. Each CDR3 is given with its conserved first and last residue. Each record gives: clone size, J gene, V gene, D gene, CDR3 DNA, CDR3 protein. D genes are given only for firm matches. Clone size, where shown, is once, few, many, or a class for clones that have expanded.

-,TRBJ1-3,TRBV18,-,TGTGCCAGCTCTCCGAGCGGAAATGGAAACACCATATATTTT,CASSPSGNGNTIYF
-,TRBJ2-7,TRBV7-8,TRBD2,TGTGCCAGCAGCTTACTAGCGGGAGCGGGCTACGAGCAGTACTTC,CASSLLAGAGYEQYF
-,TRBJ1-1,TRBV5-1,-,TGCGCCAGCAGCTTGGGTGGCAGATCGAACACTGAAGCTTTCTTT,CASSLGGRSNTEAFF
-,TRBJ2-5,TRBV7-2,TRBD1,TGTGCCAGCAGCTTAGCCCGACAGGGGTGGGGGGAGACCCAGTACTTC,CASSLARQGWGETQYF
-,TRBJ2-7,TRBV6-5,TRBD1,TGTGCCAGCAGTACAGGGGGCCCCTACGAGCAGTACTTC,CASSTGGPYEQYF
-,TRBJ1-2,TRBV29-1,TRBD1,TGCAGCGTTCCTCCCACAGGGGTCTATGGCTACACCTTC,CSVPPTGVYGYTF
-,TRBJ2-5,TRBV5-4,-,TGTGCCAGCAGCTTGGGACAGCAATTCCAAGAGACCCAGTACTTC,CASSLGQQFQETQYF
-,TRBJ2-7,TRBV4-3,TRBD1,TGCGCCAGCAGCCTCGACAGGGGAGAAAGGTACGAGCAGTACTTC,CASSLDRGERYEQYF
-,TRBJ1-1,TRBV6-5,TRBD1,TGTGCCAGCAGTCAGGACCGACAGGGGCGCACTGAAGCTTTCTTT,CASSQDRQGRTEAFF
-,TRBJ2-3,TRBV9,TRBD2,TGTGCCAGCGGGGAGCGGGGGGACACAGATACGCAGTATTTT,CASGERGDTDTQYF
-,TRBJ2-3,TRBV7-9,TRBD2,TGTGCCAGCAGCTCGGAGCGGGGAAGCACAGATACGCAGTATTTT,CASSSERGSTDTQYF
few,TRBJ2-7,TRBV11-3,TRBD2,TGTGCCAGCAGCCCGGGACTAGCGGGAGTTTCGTACGAGCAGTACTTC,CASSPGLAGVSYEQYF
-,TRBJ1-2,TRBV7-2,-,TGTGCCAGCAGCTTATCAGGGGCAAATGGCTACACCTTC,CASSLSGANGYTF
-,TRBJ1-2,TRBV5-6,-,TGTGCCAGCAGACCCACTACAGGGCCCAACTATGGCTACACCTTC,CASRPTTGPNYGYTF
few,TRBJ2-2,TRBV15,TRBD2,TGTGCCACCAGCAGAGCCCGACTAGCGGGAAGGTTCACCGGGGAGCTGTTTTTT,CATSRARLAGRFTGELFF